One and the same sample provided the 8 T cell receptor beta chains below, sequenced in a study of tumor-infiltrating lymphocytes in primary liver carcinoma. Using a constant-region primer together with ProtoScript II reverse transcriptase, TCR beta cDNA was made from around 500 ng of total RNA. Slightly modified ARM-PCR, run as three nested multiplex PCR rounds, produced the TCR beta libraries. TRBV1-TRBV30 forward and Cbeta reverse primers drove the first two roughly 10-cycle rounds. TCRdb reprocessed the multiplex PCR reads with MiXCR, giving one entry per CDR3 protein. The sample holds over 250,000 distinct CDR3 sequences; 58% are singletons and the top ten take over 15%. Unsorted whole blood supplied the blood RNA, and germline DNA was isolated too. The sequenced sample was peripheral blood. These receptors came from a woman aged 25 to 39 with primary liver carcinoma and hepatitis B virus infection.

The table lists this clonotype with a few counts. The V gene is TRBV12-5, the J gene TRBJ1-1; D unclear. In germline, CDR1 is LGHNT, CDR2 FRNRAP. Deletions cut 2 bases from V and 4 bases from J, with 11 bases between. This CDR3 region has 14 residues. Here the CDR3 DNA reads TGTGCTAGTGGTTTGAGTCGCACGGCCACTGAAGCTTTCTTT. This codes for CASGLSRTATEAFF.

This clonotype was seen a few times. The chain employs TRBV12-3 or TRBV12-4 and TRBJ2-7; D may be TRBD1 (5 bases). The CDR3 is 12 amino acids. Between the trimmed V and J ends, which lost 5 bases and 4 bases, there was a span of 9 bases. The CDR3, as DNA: TGTGCCAGCAGTGATCAGGGATACGAGCAGTACTTC. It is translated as CASSDQGYEQYF.

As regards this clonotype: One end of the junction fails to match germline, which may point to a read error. DNA for the CDR3: TGTGCCAGCACCTTTACATTCGGCACTCAGAATGAGCTGTTCTTC. Amino acid sequence: CASTFTFGTQNELFF. V and J are TRBV11-2 and TRBJ2-1; D is ambiguous. The V gene's germline CDR1 is SGHAT and CDR2 FQNNGV. The CDR3 sequence is 15 residues long. The whole variable domain, filled in from reference TRBV11-2 and TRBJ2-1, reads EAGVAQSPRYKIIEKRQSVAFWCNPISGHATLYWYQQILGQGPKLLIQFQNNGVVDDSQLPKDRFSAERLKGVDSTLKIQPAKLEDSAVYLCASTFTFGTQNELFFGPGTRLTVL.

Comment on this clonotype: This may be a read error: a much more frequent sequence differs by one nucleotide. CDR3 nucleotide sequence: TGTGCCAGCAGTTATACGTTGGACCTATACAATGAGCAGTTCTTC. Translation gives CASSYTLDLYNEQFF. V is TRBV6-5 and J is TRBJ2-1; D call uncertain. Trimming took 3 bases from V and 4 from J, leaving 13 bases between them. The CDR3 loop spans 15 amino acids. CDR1 and CDR2 (germline): MNHEY, SVGAGI.

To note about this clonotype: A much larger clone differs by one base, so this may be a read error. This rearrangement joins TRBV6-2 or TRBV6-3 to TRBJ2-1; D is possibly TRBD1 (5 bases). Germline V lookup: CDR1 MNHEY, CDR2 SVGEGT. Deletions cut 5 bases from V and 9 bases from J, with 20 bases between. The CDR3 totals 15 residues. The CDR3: CASSTLRRPRGEQFF. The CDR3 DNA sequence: TGTGCCAGCAGTACCCTGAGGCGTCCTAGGGGTGAGCAGTTCTTC.

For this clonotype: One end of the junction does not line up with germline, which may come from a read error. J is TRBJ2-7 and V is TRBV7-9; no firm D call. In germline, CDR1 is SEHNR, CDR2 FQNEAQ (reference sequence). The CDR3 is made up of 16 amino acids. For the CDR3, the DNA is TGTGTCAGCAGCTTAGGCGCCGGGTTGGTCTCCTACGAGCAGTACTTC. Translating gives CVSSLGAGLVSYEQYF.

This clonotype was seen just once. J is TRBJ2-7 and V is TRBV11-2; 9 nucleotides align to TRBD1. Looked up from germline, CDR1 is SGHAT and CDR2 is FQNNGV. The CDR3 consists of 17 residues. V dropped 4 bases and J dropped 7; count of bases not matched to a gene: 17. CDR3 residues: CASSSGQGSTKRLEQYF. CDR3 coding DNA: TGTGCCAGCAGCTCAGGACAGGGGAGTACCAAGCGGTTGGAGCAGTACTTC.

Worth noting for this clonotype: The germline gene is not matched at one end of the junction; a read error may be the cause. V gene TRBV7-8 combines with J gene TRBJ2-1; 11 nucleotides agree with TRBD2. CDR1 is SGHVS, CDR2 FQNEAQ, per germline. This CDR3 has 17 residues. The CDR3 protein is CASSLGQGLAAINEQSF. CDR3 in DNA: TGTGCCAGCAGCTTAGGTCAGGGACTAGCGGCTATCAATGAGCAGTCCTTC.